This T cell receptor beta chain was observed in a study of OX40 agonist ivuxolimab in advanced cancers. Study summary: Patients received ivuxolimab, an intravenous treatment, every 2 weeks at 0.01 to 10 mg/kg. Partial responses were seen in three patients, one with hepatocellular carcinoma and two with cutaneous melanoma.

The CDR3 loop spans 16 amino acids. Germline loops: CDR1 MGHRA, CDR2 YSYEKL. V lost 1 base and J 1 base, leaving 10 bases between the germline ends. Produced via immunoSEQ multiplex PCR; TCRdb's table is partial and in-frame only. The sample includes 51,000 or so clones, approximately 79% seen only once; the top ten take around 1.9%. Any history of autoimmune disease or systemic immunosuppression disqualified patients. The sequence derives from an adult with an advanced solid tumor such as melanoma, head and neck, liver or kidney cancer. The sample in question was CD4+ or CD8+ T cells sorted from blood, obtained in a trial of the OX40 agonist ivuxolimab. The V gene is TRBV4-1, the J gene TRBJ2-2; D is ambiguous. Here the CDR3 DNA reads TGCGCCAGCAGCCAAGCGACCTTAGTGAACACCGGGGAGCTGTTTTTT. Its translation: CASSQATLVNTGELFF.